Only a few counts were recorded for the clone carrying this TCR beta chain. Its antigen is still unknown. This CDR3 spans 16 amino acids. Germline V lookup: CDR1 SEHNR, CDR2 FQNEAQ (reference sequence). Trimming removed 5 bases from V and 4 bases from J, with 20 bases in between. The data derive from a study of shared clonotypes between healthy human individuals. CD45RA+ naive and CD45RA-negative memory subsets were separated from CD4+ cells. Every subset's genomic DNA went evenly onto several immunoSEQ plates. Each sorted subset replicate got 200 ng genomic DNA, roughly 30,000 genomes. The data were produced by immunoSEQ multiplex PCR, yet TCRdb's version contains in-frame clones alone and is incomplete. The table shows about a million clones, with approximately 68% occurring only once. Study-level findings and limits: Generation probability values for non-shared clonotypes were lower than those for clonotypes shared by all four donors.

The specimen was memory CD4+ T cells sorted from blood. This sample's subset: CD45RA-negative fraction. This chain joins TRBV7-9 and TRBJ1-1; D is unresolved. This clonotype was sampled from a man between 18 and 35 years old in good health. CDR3 amino acids: CASSPVGQVAGTEAFF. The CDR3 DNA follows: TGTGCCAGCAGCCCAGTAGGGCAGGTGGCGGGCACTGAAGCTTTCTTT.